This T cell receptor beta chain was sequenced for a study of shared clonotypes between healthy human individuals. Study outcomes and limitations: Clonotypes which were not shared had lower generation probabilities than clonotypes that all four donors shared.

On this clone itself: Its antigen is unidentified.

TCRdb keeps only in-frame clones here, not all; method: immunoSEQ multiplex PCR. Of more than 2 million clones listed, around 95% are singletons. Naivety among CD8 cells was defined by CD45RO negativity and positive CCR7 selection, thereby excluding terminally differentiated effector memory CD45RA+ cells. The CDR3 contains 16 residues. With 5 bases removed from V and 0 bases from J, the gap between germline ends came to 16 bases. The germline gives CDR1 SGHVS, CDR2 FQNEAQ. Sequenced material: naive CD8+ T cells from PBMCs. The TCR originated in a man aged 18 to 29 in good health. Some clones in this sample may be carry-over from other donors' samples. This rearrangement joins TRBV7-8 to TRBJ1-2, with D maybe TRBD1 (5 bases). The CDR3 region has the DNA TGTGCCAGCAGCCCCAGGCTGGGGGTCCCTAACTATGGCTACACCTTC. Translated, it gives CASSPRLGVPNYGYTF.